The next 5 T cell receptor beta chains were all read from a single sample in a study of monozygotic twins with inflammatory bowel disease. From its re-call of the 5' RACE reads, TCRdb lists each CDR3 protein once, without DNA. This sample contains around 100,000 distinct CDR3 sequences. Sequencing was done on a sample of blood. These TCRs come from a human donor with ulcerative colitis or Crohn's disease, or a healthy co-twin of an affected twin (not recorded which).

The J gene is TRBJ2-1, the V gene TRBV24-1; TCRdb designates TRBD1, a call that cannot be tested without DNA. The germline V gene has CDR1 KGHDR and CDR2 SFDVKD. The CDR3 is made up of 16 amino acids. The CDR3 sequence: CATSDFVSGGYNEQFF.

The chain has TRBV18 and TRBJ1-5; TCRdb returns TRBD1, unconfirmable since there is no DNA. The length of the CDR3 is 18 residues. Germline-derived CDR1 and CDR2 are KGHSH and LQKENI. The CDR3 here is CASSPFSGGMASNQPQHF.

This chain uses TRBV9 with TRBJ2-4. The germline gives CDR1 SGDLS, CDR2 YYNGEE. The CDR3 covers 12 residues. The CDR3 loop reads CASSADPGIQYF. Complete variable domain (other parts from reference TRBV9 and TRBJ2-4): DSGVTQTPKHLITATGQRVTLRCSPRSGDLSVYWYQQSLDQGLQFLIQYYNGEERAKGNILERFSAQQFPDLHSELNLSSLELGDSALYFCASSADPGIQYFGAGTRLSVL.

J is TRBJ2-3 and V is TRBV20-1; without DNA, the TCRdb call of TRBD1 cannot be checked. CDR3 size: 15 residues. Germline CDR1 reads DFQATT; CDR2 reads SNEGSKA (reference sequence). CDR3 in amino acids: CSAVLPRTPIDTQYF.

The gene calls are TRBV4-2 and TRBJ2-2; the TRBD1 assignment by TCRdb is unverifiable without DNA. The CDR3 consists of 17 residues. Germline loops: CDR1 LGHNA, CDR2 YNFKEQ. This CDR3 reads CASSQAPDRVRGGELFF.